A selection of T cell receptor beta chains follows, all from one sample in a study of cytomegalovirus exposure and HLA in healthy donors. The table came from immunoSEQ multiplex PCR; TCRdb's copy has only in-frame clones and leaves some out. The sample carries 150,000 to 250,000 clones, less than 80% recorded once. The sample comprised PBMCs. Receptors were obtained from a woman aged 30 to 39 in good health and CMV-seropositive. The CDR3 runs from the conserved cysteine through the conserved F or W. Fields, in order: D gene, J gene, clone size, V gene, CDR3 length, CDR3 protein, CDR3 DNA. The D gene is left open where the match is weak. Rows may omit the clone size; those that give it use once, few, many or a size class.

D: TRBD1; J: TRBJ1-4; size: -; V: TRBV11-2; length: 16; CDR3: CASSARSRGAREKLFF; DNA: TGTGCCAGCAGCGCCCGGTCCAGGGGGGCCCGGGAAAAACTGTTTTTT
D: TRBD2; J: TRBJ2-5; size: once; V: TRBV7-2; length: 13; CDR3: CASRGLAEETQYF; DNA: TGTGCCAGCAGGGGACTAGCCGAAGAGACCCAGTACTTC
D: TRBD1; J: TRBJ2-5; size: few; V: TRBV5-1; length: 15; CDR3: CASSWQGARRETQYF; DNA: TGCGCCAGCAGCTGGCAGGGGGCGCGAAGGGAGACCCAGTACTTC
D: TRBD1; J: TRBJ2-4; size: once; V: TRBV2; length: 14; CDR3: CASRGDRAKNIQYF; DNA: TGTGCCAGCAGGGGGGACAGAGCCAAAAACATTCAGTACTTC
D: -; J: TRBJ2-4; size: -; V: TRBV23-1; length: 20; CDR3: CASSPWERRRTDRAKNIQYF; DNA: TGCGCCAGCAGTCCCTGGGAACGGAGGAGGACTGATCGGGCCAAAAACATTCAGTACTTC
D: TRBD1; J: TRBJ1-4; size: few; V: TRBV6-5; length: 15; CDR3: CASSYVGTGEEKLFF; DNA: TGTGCCAGCAGTTACGTAGGGACAGGGGAGGAAAAACTGTTTTTT
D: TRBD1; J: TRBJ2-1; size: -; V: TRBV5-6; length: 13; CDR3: CASSPPGGNEQFF; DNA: TGTGCCAGCAGCCCCCCAGGGGGCAATGAGCAGTTCTTC
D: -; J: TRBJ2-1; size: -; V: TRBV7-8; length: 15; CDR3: CASSSRRGAYNEQFF; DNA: TGTGCCAGCAGCTCCCGTCGGGGAGCTTACAATGAGCAGTTCTTC
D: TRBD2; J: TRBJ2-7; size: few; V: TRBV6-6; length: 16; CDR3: CASSYLRGDQPYEQYF; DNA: TGTGCCAGCAGTTACCTCCGGGGGGATCAACCCTACGAGCAGTACTTC
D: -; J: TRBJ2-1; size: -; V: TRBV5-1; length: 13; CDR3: CASSLVESIEQFF; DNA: TGCGCCAGCAGCTTGGTAGAGTCGATAGAGCAGTTCTTC
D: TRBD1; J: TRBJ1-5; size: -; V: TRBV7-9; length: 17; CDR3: CSSSLVRGTGRYQPQHF; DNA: TGTTCCAGCAGCTTAGTTCGGGGGACAGGGAGGTATCAGCCCCAGCATTTT
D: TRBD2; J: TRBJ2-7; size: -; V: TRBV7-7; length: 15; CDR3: CASSAGLAPSYEQYF; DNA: TGTGCCAGCAGCGCGGGACTAGCGCCATCCTACGAGCAGTACTTC
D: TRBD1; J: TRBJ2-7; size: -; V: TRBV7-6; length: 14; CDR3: CASSRTGGNNEQYF; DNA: TGTGCCAGCAGCCGGACAGGGGGCAACAACGAGCAGTACTTC
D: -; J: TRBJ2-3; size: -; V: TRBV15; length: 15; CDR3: CATSRGQGESDTQYF; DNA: TGTGCCACCAGCCGGGGGCAGGGGGAATCGGATACGCAGTATTTT
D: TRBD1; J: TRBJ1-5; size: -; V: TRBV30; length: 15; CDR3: CAWSPTGGGNQPQHF; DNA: TGTGCCTGGAGTCCGACAGGGGGCGGCAATCAGCCCCAGCATTTT
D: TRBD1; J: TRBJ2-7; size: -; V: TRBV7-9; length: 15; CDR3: CASSSSDRASYEQYF; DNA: TGTGCCAGCAGCTCGTCCGACAGGGCGTCCTACGAGCAGTACTTC
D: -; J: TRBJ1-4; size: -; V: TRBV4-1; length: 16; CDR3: CASSPVQIATNEKLFF; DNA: TGCGCCAGCAGCCCCGTCCAGATCGCAACTAATGAAAAACTGTTTTTT
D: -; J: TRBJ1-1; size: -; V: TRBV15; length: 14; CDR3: CATSIQGVTTEAFF; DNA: TGTGCCACCAGCATTCAGGGTGTGACCACTGAAGCTTTCTTT
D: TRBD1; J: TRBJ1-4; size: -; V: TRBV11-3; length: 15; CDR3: CASSRDTGVNEKLFF; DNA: TGTGCCAGCAGTCGCGATACAGGGGTAAATGAAAAACTGTTTTTT
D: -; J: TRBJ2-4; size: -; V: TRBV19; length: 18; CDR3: CASRSRAGWDPAESIQYF; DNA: TGTGCCAGTAGATCCAGGGCGGGATGGGACCCCGCGGAGAGCATTCAGTACTTC
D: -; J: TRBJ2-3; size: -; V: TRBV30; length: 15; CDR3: CAWSPAGRGTDTQYF; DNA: TGTGCCTGGAGTCCAGCTGGGCGAGGCACAGATACGCAGTATTTT
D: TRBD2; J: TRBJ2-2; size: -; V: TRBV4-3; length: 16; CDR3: CASSQDWTRGPGELFF; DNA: TGCGCCAGCAGCCAAGACTGGACTAGGGGTCCCGGGGAGCTGTTTTTT